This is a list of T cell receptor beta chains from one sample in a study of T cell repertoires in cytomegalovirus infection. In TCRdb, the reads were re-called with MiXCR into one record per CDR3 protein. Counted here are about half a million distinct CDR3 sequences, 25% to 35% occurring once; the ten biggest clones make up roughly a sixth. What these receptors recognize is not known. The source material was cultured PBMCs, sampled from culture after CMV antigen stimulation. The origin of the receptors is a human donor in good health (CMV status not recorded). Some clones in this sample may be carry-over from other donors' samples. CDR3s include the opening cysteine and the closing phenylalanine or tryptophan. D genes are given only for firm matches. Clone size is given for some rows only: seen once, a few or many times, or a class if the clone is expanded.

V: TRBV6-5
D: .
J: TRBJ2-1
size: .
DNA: TGTGCCAGCAGTTATATTGGCAGGGACAATGAGCAGTTCTTC
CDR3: CASSYIGRDNEQFF

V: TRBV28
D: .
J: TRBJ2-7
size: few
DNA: TGTGCCAGCAGTTTGGGCAGGTCGGGGGAGCAGTACTTC
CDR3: CASSLGRSGEQYF

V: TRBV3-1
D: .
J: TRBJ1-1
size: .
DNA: TGTGCCAGCAGCCAAGCCCCGGCTAGCACTGAAGCTTTCTTT
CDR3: CASSQAPASTEAFF

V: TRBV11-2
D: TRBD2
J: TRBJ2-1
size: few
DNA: TGTGCCAGCAGTTCAGTAGCGGGAGGGCCCTACAATGAGCAGTTCTTC
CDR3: CASSSVAGGPYNEQFF

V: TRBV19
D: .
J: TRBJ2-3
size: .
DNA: TGTGCCAGTAGTATTACCCATAGCACAGATACGCAGTATTTT
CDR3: CASSITHSTDTQYF

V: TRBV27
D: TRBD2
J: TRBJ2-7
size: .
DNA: TGTGCCAGCAGTCTCCAGAGACTAGCGGGAGGGTTACACGAGCAGTACTTC
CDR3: CASSLQRLAGGLHEQYF

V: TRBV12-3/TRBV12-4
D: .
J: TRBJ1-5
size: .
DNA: TGTGCCAGCACCCTTTGGGACAGCAATCAGCCCCAGCATTTT
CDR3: CASTLWDSNQPQHF

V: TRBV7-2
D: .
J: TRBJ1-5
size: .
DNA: TGTGCCAGCAGCTTACAACCAAATCAGCCCCAGCATTTT
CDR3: CASSLQPNQPQHF

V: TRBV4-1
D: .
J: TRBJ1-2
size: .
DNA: TGCGCCAGCAGCCAGGAGATAAAAAACAGGGCCCATCTTAGGTATGGCTACACCTTC
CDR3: CASSQEIKNRAHLRYGYTF

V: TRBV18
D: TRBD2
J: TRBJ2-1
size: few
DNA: TGTGCCAGCTCACCGTGGGCGGGAGTGGCCTACAATGAGCAGTTCTTC
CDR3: CASSPWAGVAYNEQFF

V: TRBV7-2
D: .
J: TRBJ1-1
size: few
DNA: TGTGCCAGCAGCTTAGCCAGGGTCGTGAGCACTGAAGCTTTCTTT
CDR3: CASSLARVVSTEAFF

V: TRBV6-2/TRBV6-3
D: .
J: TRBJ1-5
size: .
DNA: TGTGCCAGCAGTTACTCGGATCCCGGGCGCAATCAGCCCCAGCATTTT
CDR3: CASSYSDPGRNQPQHF

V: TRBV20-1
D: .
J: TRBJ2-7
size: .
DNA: TGCAGTGCTAGTGCAACATCACGGGTTATCTACGAGCAGTACTTC
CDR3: CSASATSRVIYEQYF

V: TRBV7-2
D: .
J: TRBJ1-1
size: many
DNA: TGTGCCAGCAGCTTAGCCCCCCCGGGAGGGGGGAACACTGAAGCTTTCTTT
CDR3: CASSLAPPGGGNTEAFF

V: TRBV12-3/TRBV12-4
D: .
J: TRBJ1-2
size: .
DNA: TGTGCCAGCAGTTTTCACAGCCTAGGCGGCTACACCTTC
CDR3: CASSFHSLGGYTF

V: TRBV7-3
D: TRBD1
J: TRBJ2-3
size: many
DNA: TGTGCCAGCAGCTTAGAGGGGGCCAGCACAGATACGCAGTATTTT
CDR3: CASSLEGASTDTQYF

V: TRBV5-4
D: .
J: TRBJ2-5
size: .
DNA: TGTGCCAGCAGCTTGGGGGGCAGGGCCCAAGAGACCCAGTACTTC
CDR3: CASSLGGRAQETQYF

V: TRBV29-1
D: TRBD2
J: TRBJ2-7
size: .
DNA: TGCAGCGTTGCCGACTACCTTCCGTGGGAGGGTTCCTACGAGCAGTACTTC
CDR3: CSVADYLPWEGSYEQYF

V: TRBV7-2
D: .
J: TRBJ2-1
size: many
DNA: TGTGCCAGCAGCTCCTCAGGACAGTCCACCCCCTACAATGAGCAGTTCTTC
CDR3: CASSSSGQSTPYNEQFF

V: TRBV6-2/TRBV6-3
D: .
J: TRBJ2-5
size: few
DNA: TGTGCCAGCAGTTACATCAAGGGCCCGGGGGAGACCCAGTACTTC
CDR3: CASSYIKGPGETQYF

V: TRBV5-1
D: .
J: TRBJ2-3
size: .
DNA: TGCGCCAGCAGCTTCCGGGGGCGCACAGATACGCAGTATTTT
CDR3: CASSFRGRTDTQYF

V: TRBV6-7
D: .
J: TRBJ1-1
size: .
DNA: TGTGCCAGCAGGCCGGGCACTGAAGCTTTCTTT
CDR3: CASRPGTEAFF

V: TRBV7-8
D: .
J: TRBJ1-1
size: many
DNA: TGTGCCAGCAGCTTGAGGGTCGGGGGGCTGGGCACTGAAGCTTTCTTT
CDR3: CASSLRVGGLGTEAFF